This TCR beta chain was sequenced in a study of cytomegalovirus exposure and HLA in healthy donors. Study-level findings and limits: The presence/absence work took it that sequencing depth was about the same across donors. Analysis was performed later, and it showed HLA-associated TCR beta chains to be more clonally expanded than equally common others.

This clone was picked up a small number of times. Its antigen is currently unknown. Germline loops: CDR1 SGHDN, CDR2 FVKESK. Deletions cut 0 bases from V and 7 bases from J, with 13 bases between. CDR3 length equals 15 residues. Both 60 Vbeta primers and 13 Jbeta primers went into the PCR. The method was immunoSEQ multiplex PCR; TCRdb's version includes in-frame clones alone and lacks a portion of them. This sample has about 120,000 clones, with roughly 9% found just once. This chain links TRBV14 with TRBJ2-1; TRBD1 is a possible D gene (5 bases). Specimen: PBMCs. The origin of this receptor is a middle-aged woman in good health and CMV-seropositive. CDR3 nucleotides: TGTGCCAGCAGCCAAGATATCAGGGCAAAGAATGAGCAGTTCTTC. It is translated as CASSQDIRAKNEQFF.